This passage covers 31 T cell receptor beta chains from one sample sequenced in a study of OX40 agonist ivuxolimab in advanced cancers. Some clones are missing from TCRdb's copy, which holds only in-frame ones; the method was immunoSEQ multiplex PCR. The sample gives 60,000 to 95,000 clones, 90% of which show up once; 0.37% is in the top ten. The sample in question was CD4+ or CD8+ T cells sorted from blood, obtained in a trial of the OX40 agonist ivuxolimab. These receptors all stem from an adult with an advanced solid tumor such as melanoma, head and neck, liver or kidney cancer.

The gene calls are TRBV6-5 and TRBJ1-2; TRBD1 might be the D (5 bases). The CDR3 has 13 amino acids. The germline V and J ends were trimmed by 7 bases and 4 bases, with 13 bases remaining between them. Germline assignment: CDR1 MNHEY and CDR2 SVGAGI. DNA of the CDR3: TGTGCCAGCATTAACCCGGGGGGCTATGGCTACACCTTC. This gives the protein CASINPGGYGYTF.

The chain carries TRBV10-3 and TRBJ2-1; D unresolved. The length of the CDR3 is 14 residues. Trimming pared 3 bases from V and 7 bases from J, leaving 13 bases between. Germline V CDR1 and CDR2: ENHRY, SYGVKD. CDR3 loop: CAISDRTVGNEQFF. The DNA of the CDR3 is TGTGCCATCAGTGATAGGACGGTGGGAAATGAGCAGTTCTTC.

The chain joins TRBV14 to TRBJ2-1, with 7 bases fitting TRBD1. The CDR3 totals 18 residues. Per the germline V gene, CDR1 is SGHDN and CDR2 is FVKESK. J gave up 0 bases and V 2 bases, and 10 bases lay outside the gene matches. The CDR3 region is CASSQPQGGPRSYNEQFF. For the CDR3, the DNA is TGTGCCAGCAGCCAACCCCAAGGGGGCCCCCGCTCCTACAATGAGCAGTTCTTC.

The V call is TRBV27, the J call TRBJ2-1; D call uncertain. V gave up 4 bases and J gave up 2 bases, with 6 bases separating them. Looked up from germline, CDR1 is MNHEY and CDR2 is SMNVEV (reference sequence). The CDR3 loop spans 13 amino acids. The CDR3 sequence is CASSSDTYNEQFF. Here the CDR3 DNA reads TGTGCCAGCAGTTCGGATACCTACAATGAGCAGTTCTTC.

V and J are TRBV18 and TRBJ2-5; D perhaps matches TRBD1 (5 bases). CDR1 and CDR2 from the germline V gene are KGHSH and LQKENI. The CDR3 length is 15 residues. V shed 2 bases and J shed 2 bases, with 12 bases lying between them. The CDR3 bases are TGTGCCAGCTCACCAGCCGCGACAGCGCAAGAGACCCAGTACTTC. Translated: CASSPAATAQETQYF.

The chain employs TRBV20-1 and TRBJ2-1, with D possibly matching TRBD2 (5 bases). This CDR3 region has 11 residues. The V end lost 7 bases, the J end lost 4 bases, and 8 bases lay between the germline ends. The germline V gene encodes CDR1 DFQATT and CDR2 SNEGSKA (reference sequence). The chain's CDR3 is CSVLGYNEQFF. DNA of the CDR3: TGCAGTGTACTAGGGTACAATGAGCAGTTCTTC.

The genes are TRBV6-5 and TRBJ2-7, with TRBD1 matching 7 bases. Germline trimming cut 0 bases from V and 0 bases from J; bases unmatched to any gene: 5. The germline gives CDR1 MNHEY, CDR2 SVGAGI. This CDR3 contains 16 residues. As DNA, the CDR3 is TGTGCCAGCAGTTACTCAGGGGGCGGCAGCTCCTACGAGCAGTACTTC. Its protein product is CASSYSGGGSSYEQYF.

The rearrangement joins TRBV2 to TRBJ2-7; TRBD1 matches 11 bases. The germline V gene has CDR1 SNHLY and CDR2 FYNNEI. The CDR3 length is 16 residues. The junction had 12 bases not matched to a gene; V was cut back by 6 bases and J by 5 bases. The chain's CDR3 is CASRLTMWDRGNEQYF. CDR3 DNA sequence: TGTGCCAGCAGACTCACAATGTGGGACAGGGGGAACGAGCAGTACTTC. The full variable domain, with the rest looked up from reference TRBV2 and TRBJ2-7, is EPEVTQTPSHQVTQMGQEVILRCVPISNHLYFYWYRQILGQKVEFLVSFYNNEISEKSEIFDDQFSVERPDGSNFTLKIRSTKLEDSAMYFCASRLTMWDRGNEQYFGPGTRLTVT.

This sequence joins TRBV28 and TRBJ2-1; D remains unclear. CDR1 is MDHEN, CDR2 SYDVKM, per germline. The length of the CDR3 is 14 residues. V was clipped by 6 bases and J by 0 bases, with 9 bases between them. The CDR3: CASSTSGSYNEQFF. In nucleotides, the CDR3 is TGTGCCAGCAGCACCTCGGGCTCCTACAATGAGCAGTTCTTC.

CDR3 DNA sequence: TGTGCCAGCAGCTTCCGGGACAGGGGGCGCGAGCAGTACTTC. Translation: CASSFRDRGREQYF. The V and J genes are TRBV7-2 and TRBJ2-7; TRBD1 aligns across 12 bases. Germline V gene lookup returns CDR1 SGHTA and CDR2 FQGNSA. The CDR3 runs 14 residues. The V and J ends lost 3 bases and 6 bases, in that order; junction bases with no gene match: 3.

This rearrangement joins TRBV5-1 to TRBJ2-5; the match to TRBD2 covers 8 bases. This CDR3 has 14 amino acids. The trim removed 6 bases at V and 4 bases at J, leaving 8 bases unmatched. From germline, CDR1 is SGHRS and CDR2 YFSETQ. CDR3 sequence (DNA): TGCGCCAGCAAGTCCGGGGGGGCATCAGAGACCCAGTACTTC. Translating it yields CASKSGGASETQYF.

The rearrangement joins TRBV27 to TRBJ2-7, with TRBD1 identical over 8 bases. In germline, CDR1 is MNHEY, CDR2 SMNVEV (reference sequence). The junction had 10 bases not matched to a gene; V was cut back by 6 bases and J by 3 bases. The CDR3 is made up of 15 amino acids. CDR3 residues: CASRDSTGEIYEQYF. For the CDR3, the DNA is TGTGCCAGCAGAGACTCGACAGGGGAAATCTACGAGCAGTACTTC.

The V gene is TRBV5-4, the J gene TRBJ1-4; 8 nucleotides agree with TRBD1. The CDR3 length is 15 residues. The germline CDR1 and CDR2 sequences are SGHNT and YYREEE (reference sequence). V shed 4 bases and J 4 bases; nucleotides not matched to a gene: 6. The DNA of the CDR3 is TGTGCCAGCAGCAGTGGGACAGGAAATAATGAAAAACTGTTTTTT. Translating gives CASSSGTGNNEKLFF.

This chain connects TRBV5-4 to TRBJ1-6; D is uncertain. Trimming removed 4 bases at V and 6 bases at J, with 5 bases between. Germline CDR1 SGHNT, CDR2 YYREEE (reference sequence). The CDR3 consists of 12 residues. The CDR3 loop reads CASSLTNSPLHF. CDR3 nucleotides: TGTGCCAGCAGCCTCACTAATTCACCCCTCCACTTT.

For the CDR3, the DNA is TGCGCCAGCAGCCCCGGCGGGCCCGATCATTCCGAGCAGTACTTC. Amino acids: CASSPGGPDHSEQYF. This chain uses TRBV5-1 with TRBJ2-7; D perhaps matches TRBD2 (5 bases). The CDR3 consists of 15 residues. CDR1 is SGHRS and CDR2 is YFSETQ in the germline V gene. V was trimmed by 4 bases and J by 6 bases, leaving 20 bases between them.

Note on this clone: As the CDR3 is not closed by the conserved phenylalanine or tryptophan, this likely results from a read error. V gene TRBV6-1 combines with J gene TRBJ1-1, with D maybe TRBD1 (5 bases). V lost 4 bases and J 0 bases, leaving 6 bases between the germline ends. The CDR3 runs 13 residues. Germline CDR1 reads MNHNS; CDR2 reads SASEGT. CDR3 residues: CASSGQLNTEAFL. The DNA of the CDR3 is TGTGCCAGCAGTGGACAGCTGAACACTGAAGCTTTCCTT.

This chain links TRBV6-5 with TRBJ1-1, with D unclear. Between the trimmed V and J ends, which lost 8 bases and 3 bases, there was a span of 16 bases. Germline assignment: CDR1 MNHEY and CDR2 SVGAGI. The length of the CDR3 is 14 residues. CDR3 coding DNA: TGTGCCAGCCTCCCACCGGGGAGGGACACTGAAGCTTTCTTT. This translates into CASLPPGRDTEAFF.

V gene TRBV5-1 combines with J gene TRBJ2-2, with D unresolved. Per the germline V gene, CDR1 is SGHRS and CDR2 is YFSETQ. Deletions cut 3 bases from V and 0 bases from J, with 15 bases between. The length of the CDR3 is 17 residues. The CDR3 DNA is TGCGCCAGCAGCTCTCTGGGAACACCAACGAACACCGGGGAGCTGTTTTTT. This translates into CASSSLGTPTNTGELFF.

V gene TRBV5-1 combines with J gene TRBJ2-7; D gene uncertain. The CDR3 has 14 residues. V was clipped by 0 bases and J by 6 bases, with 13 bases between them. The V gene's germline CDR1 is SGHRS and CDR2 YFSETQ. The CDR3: CASSLDRPEGEQYF. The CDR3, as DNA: TGCGCCAGCAGCTTGGACAGACCAGAAGGCGAGCAGTACTTC.

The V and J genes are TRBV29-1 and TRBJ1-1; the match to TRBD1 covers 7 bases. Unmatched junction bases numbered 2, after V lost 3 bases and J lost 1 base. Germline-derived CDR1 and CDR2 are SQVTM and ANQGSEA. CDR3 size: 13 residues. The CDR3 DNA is TGCAGCGTTGATGGACAGGAGAACACTGAAGCTTTCTTT. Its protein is CSVDGQENTEAFF.

The CDR3 spells CASSFAGEGNTIYF. The CDR3 region has the DNA TGTGCCAGCAGCTTCGCAGGAGAGGGAAACACCATATATTTT. The chain uses TRBV5-5 and TRBJ1-3; D uncertain. The V end lost 2 bases, the J end lost 4 bases, and 10 bases lay between the germline ends. Germline-derived CDR1 and CDR2 are SGHKS and YYEKEE (reference sequence). The CDR3 runs 14 residues.

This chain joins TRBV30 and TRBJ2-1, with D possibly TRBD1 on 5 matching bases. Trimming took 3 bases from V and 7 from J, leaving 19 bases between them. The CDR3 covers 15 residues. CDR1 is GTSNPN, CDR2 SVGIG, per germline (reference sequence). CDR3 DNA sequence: TGTGCCTGGAGAAAAGTAGGGGCCGACGGTAATGAGCAGTTCTTC. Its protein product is CAWRKVGADGNEQFF.

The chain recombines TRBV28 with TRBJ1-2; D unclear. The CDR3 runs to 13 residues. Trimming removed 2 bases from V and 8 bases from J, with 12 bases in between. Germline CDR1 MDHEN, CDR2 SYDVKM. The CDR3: CASSLLADEGYTF. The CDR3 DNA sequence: TGTGCCAGCAGTTTACTGGCGGATGAAGGCTACACCTTC.

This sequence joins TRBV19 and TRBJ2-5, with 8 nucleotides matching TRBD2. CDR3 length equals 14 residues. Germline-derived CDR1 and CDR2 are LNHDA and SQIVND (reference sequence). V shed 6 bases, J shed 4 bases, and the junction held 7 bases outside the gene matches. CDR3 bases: TGTGCCAGTAGGCCAGCGGGAGAGGGAGAGACCCAGTACTTC. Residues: CASRPAGEGETQYF. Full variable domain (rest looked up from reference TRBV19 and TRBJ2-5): DGGITQSPKYLFRKEGQNVTLSCEQNLNHDAMYWYRQDPGQGLRLIYYSQIVNDFQKGDIAEGYSVSREKKESFPLTVTSAQKNPTAFYLCASRPAGEGETQYFGPGTRLLVL.

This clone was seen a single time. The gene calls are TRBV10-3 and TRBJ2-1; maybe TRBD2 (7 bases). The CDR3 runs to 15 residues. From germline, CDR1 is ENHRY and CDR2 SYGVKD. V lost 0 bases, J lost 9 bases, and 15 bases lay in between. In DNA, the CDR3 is TGTGCCATCAGTGAGTCGACTCGTGCGGGGGCTGAGCAGTTCTTC. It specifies CAISESTRAGAEQFF.

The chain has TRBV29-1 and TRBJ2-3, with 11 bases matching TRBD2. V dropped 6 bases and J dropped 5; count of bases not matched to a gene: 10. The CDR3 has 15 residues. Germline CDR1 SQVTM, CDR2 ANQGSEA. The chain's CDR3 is CSVNRLAGKEDTQYF. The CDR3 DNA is TGCAGCGTGAACCGACTAGCGGGAAAGGAAGATACGCAGTATTTT.

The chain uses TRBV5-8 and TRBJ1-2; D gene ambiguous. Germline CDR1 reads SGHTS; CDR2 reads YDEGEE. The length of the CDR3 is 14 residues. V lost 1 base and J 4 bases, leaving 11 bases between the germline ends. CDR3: CASSLSQTTYGYTF. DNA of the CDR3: TGTGCCAGCAGCTTGAGTCAGACAACCTATGGCTACACCTTC.

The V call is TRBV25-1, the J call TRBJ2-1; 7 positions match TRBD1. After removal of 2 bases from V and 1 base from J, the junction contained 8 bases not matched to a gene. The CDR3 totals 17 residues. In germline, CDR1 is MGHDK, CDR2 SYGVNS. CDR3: CASSEVTGRRSYNEQFF. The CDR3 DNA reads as TGTGCCAGCAGTGAAGTGACAGGGCGTAGATCCTACAATGAGCAGTTCTTC.

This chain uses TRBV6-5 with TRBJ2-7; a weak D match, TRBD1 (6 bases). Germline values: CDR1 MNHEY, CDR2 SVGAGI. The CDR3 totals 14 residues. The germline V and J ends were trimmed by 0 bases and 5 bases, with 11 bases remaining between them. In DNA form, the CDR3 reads TGTGCCAGCAGTTACTCAGTAGGGGGAGACGAGCAGTACTTC. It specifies CASSYSVGGDEQYF.

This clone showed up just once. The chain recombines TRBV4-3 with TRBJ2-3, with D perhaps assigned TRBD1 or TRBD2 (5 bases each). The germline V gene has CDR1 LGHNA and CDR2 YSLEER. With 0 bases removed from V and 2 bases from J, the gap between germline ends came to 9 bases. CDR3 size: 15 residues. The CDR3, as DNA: TGCGCCAGCAGCCAAGATTGGGGGATCACAGATACGCAGTATTTT. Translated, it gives CASSQDWGITDTQYF.

The CDR3 bases are TGCAGCGGAGTCCAGGGTAGCCCAGAGCAGTTCTTC. Translating gives CSGVQGSPEQFF. The chain has TRBV29-1 and TRBJ2-1, with a possible D match to TRBD1 (5 bases). Between the trimmed V and J ends, which lost 7 bases and 10 bases, there was a span of 17 bases. Germline values: CDR1 SQVTM, CDR2 ANQGSEA. The CDR3 is 12 amino acids.